This T cell receptor beta chain was documented in a study of neurological immune-mediated disorders. In the study overall: Multiple sclerosis patients (n of about 34) included 31 with relapsing-remitting and 3 with secondary progressive disease.

This clonotype was counted at least ten times. Its antigen is unidentified. Study results and caveats: Among 34 multiple sclerosis patients, phylogenetic grouping put the repertoires of 18 into a single related-CDR3 cluster, a possible signature.

The authors made cDNA by 5'RACE with 10-nucleotide random UMIs. Every sequencing run produced over 200 million TCR-beta sequences that came from 15-18 subjects. TCRdb fed the 5' RACE reads into MiXCR, producing one record per CDR3 protein. Of about 120,000 distinct CDR3 sequences listed, roughly 3.2% are singletons. This CDR3 spans 15 amino acids. The V end lost 2 bases, the J end lost 0 bases, and 14 bases lay between the germline ends. The germline CDR1 and CDR2 sequences are DFQATT and SNEGSKA (reference sequence). The source of this sequence is a woman aged 30 to 39 with multiple sclerosis. Source material: PBMCs. V is TRBV20-1 and J is TRBJ2-7; D is perhaps TRBD2 (6 bases). CDR3 coding DNA: TGCAGTGCTAGAACCCCTCGGGAGCTCTCCTACGAGCAGTACTTC. Its translation: CSARTPRELSYEQYF.